This T cell receptor (beta chain) was found in a study of shared clonotypes between healthy human individuals. Trimming at V came to 2 bases and at J to 8 bases, leaving 10 bases not matched to a gene. The germline gives CDR1 SGHTA, CDR2 FQGNSA. The CDR3 consists of 16 residues. Concerning this clone: Antigen: not known.

General study findings and limits: Sequencing depth was predicted to influence how clonotypes are shared among donors. Represented diversity (both genetic and exposure-history) was limited by the small number of donors.

Some clones are missing from TCRdb's copy, which holds only in-frame ones; the method was immunoSEQ multiplex PCR. The sample has about 1 million clones; approximately 76% are singletons. The clonotype originates from a young man in good health. Sequencing was performed on memory CD4+ T cells sorted from blood. Sample subset: CD45RA-negative fraction. The genes are TRBV7-2 and TRBJ2-1, with TRBD2 identical over 9 bases. Here the CDR3 DNA reads TGTGCCAGCAGCTTATTTAGCGGGAGTTCGGGAGATGAGCAGTTCTTC. As protein: CASSLFSGSSGDEQFF.